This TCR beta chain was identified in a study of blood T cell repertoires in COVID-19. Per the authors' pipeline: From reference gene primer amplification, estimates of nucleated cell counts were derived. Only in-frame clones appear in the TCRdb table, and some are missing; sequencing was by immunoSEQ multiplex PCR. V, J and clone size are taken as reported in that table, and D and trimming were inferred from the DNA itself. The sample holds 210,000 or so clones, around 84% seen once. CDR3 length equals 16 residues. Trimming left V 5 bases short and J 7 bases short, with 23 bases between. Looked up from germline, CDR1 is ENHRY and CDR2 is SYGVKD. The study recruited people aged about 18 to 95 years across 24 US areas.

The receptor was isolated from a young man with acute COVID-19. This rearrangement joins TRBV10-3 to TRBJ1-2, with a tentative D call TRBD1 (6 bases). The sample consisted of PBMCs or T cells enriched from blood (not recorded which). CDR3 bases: TGTGCCATCAGTCATCGGGACCCAACTCAAGGGGGTGGCTACACCTTC. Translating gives CAISHRDPTQGGGYTF.